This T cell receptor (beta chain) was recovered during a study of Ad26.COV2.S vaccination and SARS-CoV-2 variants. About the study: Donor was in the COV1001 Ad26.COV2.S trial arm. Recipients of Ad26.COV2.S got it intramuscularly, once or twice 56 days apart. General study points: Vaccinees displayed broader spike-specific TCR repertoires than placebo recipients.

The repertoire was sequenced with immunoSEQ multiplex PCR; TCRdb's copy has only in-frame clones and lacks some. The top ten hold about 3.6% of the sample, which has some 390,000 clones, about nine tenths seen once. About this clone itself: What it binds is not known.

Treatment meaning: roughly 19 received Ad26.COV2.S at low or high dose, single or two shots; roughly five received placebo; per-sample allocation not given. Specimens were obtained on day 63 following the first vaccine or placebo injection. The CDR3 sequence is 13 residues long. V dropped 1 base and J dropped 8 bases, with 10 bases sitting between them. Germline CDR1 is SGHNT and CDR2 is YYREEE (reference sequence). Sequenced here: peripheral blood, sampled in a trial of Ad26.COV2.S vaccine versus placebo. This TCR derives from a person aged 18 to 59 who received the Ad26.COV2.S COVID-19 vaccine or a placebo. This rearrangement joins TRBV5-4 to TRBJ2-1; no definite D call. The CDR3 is CASSLSYPDEQFF. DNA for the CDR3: TGTGCCAGCAGCTTGAGTTACCCGGATGAGCAGTTCTTC.